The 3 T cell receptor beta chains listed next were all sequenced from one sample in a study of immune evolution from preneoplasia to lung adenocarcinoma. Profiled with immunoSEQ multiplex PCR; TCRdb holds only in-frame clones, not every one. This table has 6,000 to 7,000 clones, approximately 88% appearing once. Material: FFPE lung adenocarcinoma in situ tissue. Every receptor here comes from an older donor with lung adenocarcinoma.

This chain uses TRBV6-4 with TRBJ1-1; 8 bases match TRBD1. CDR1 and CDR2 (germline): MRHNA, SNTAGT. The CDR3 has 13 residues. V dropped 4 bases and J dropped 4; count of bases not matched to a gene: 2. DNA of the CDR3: TGTGCCAGCAGTGCACAGGGGGGCACTGAAGCTTTCTTT. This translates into CASSAQGGTEAFF.

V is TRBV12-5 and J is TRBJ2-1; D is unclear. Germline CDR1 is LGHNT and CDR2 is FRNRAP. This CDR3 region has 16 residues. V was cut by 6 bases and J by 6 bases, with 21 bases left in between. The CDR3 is CASGYASGSTFNEQFF. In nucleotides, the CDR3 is TGTGCTAGTGGCTACGCTTCCGGGTCAACGTTCAATGAGCAGTTCTTC.

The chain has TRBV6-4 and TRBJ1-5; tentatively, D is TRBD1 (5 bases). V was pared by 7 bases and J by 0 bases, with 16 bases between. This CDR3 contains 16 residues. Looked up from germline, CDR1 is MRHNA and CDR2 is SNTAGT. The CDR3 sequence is CASNTGRPHSNQPQHF. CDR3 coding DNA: TGTGCCAGCAACACGGGGCGACCCCATAGCAATCAGCCCCAGCATTTT.